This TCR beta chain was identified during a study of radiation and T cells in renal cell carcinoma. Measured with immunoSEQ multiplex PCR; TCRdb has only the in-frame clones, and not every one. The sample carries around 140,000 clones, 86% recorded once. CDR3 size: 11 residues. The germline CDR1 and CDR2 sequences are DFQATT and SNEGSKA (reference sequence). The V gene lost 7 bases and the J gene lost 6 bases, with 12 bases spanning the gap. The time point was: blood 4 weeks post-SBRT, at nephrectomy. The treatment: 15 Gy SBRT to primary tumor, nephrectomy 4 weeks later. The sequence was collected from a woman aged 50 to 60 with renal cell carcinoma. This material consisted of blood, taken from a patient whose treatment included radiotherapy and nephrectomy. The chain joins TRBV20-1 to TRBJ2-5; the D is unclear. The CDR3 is CSVRSFQTQYF. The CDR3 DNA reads TGCAGTGTGAGGTCTTTCCAGACCCAGTACTTC.